This T cell receptor (beta chain) was retrieved from a study of blood T cell repertoires in COVID-19. Study-level background: The United States, Italy and Spain supplied acute and convalescent COVID-19 samples. Sources were T cells, B-cell-depleted T cells, or PBMCs; the material itself was cDNA or gDNA.

Under the authors' procedure: How many nucleated cells were present was estimated from reference gene primer amplification. Generated by immunoSEQ multiplex PCR, the TCRdb table keeps only in-frame clones and is missing some. V, J and clone size are taken as reported in that table, and D and trimming were inferred from the DNA itself. The data hold 150,000 or so clones, with 82% observed a single time. CDR3 length equals 13 residues. Germline CDR1 is SNHLY and CDR2 is FYNNEI. Trimming stripped 6 bases from V and 3 bases from J, with 11 bases between. V usage is TRBV2 and J usage is TRBJ1-2; perhaps TRBD1 as D (5 bases). The sequence came from a human donor with acute or convalescent COVID-19. The donor label of this sample is uncertain. The sequenced sample consisted of peripheral blood. CDR3 protein: CASSGREDYGYTF. The DNA for the CDR3 is TGTGCCAGCAGCGGCAGGGAAGACTATGGCTACACCTTC. Full variable domain (remainder filled in from reference TRBV2 and TRBJ1-2): EPEVTQTPSHQVTQMGQEVILRCVPISNHLYFYWYRQILGQKVEFLVSFYNNEISEKSEIFDDQFSVERPDGSNFTLKIRSTKLEDSAMYFCASSGREDYGYTFGSGTRLTVV.